This is a list of T cell receptor beta chains from one sample in a study of cytotoxic CD8 clonotypes in ibrutinib-treated CLL. Sequencing used immunoSEQ multiplex PCR; TCRdb keeps in-frame clones, though not all of them. The sample includes around 310,000 clones, around four fifths of them seen just once. Material: PBMCs, obtained before ibrutinib treatment. The receptors come from a human donor with chronic lymphocytic leukemia. Both conserved end residues are part of each CDR3. A D gene is named only where the DNA matches it firmly. The size entry is marked missing in some rows and otherwise reads once, few, many or a size class.

abundance | d_gene | j_gene | v_gene | CDR3nt | CDR3aa
once | TRBD1 | TRBJ1-5 | TRBV4-2 | TGTGCCAGCAGCCAAGTTCGAGACAGGGTTTCGCAGCCCCAGCATTTT | CASSQVRDRVSQPQHF
few | . | TRBJ2-5 | TRBV5-6 | TGTGCCAGCAGCTTGGGAGGGCGGGAGACCCAGTACTTC | CASSLGGRETQYF
. | . | TRBJ1-4 | TRBV5-1 | TGCGCCAGCAGCTTGGAGGCGACGAAGAATGAAAAACTGTTTTTT | CASSLEATKNEKLFF
. | . | TRBJ2-1 | TRBV2 | TGTGCCAGCAACGAGCAGTTCTTC | CASNEQFF
. | TRBD2 | TRBJ2-5 | TRBV2 | TGTGCCAGCAGGGGGACCCCCTCACTAGCGGGAGTCCAAGAGACCCAGTACTTC | CASRGTPSLAGVQETQYF
. | TRBD2 | TRBJ2-1 | TRBV6-6 | TGTGCCAGCAGTTCGGGACTAGCGGGAGGTGAGCAGTTCTTC | CASSSGLAGGEQFF
. | . | TRBJ2-1 | TRBV14 | TGTGCCAGCAGCCGGGGCCCGAGCTCCTACAATGAGCAGTTCTTC | CASSRGPSSYNEQFF
. | . | TRBJ1-5 | TRBV6-6 | TGTGCCAGCGGACCAGGGTGGGGCAATCAGCCCCAGCATTTT | CASGPGWGNQPQHF
. | . | TRBJ2-5 | TRBV19 | TGTGCCAGTAGTTTCCCCGGGCTGGAGGAGACCCAGTACTTC | CASSFPGLEETQYF
. | . | TRBJ2-5 | TRBV5-1 | TGCGCCAGCAGCTGGCTAGGACGATACAGAGAGACCCAGTACTTC | CASSWLGRYRETQYF
. | TRBD1 | TRBJ2-2 | TRBV5-4 | TGTGCCAGCAGCACAGGGGGCGCAAGGGTCGGGGAGCTGTTTTTT | CASSTGGARVGELFF
few | . | TRBJ1-2 | TRBV4-3 | TGCGCCAGCAGCCAAGATGGTTCAGTGAGTGGCTACACCTTC | CASSQDGSVSGYTF
few | TRBD2 | TRBJ2-1 | TRBV5-1 | TGCGCCAGCAGCTATAGCGGGAGAGTGAGGAATGAGCAGTTCTTC | CASSYSGRVRNEQFF
. | TRBD1 | TRBJ1-3 | TRBV5-6 | TGTGCCAGCAGCTACCGGGACAGGGGAAGGAACACCATATATTTT | CASSYRDRGRNTIYF
. | TRBD2 | TRBJ2-7 | TRBV5-6 | TGTGCCAGCAGCTTGACAGGTGGACTAGACGAGCAGTACTTC | CASSLTGGLDEQYF
. | TRBD2 | TRBJ2-1 | TRBV7-3 | TGTGCCAGCAGCTTAACCCCTAGCGGGGATGTCAATGAGCAGTTCTTC | CASSLTPSGDVNEQFF
. | . | TRBJ2-7 | TRBV10-3 | TGTGCCATCAGTGAGTGGGTAGGGCACTACGAGCAGTACTTC | CAISEWVGHYEQYF
few | . | TRBJ2-3 | TRBV9 | TGTGCCAGCAGCGTAGGGAACACAGATACGCAGTATTTT | CASSVGNTDTQYF
. | . | TRBJ2-4 | TRBV15 | TGTGCCACCAGCAGGTCCGGGATGGCCAAAAACATTCAGTACTTC | CATSRSGMAKNIQYF
. | . | TRBJ2-7 | TRBV7-4 | TGTGCCAGCAGCCCAGGGCTCTACGAGCAGTACTTC | CASSPGLYEQYF